The rows below give T cell receptor beta chains drawn from one sample of a study of shared clonotypes between healthy human individuals. The data were produced by immunoSEQ multiplex PCR, yet TCRdb's version contains in-frame clones alone and is incomplete. The table shows about 2 million clones, with roughly 94% occurring only once. Sequencing was done on a sample of naive CD8+ T cells sorted from blood. The receptors stem from a man aged 18-30 years in good health. The CDR3 runs from the conserved cysteine through the conserved F or W. D genes are given only for firm matches. Not every row has a clone size; where given, it reads once, few, many or a size class.

j_gene: TRBJ2-7; v_gene: TRBV4-1; d_gene: TRBD1; abundance: NA; CDR3aa: CASSPRDRGFNEQYF; CDR3nt: TGCGCCAGCAGCCCCCGGGACAGGGGGTTCAACGAGCAGTACTTC
j_gene: TRBJ2-2; v_gene: TRBV27; d_gene: TRBD1; abundance: NA; CDR3aa: CASSWTGENTGELFF; CDR3nt: TGTGCCAGCAGTTGGACAGGGGAAAACACCGGGGAGCTGTTTTTT
j_gene: TRBJ2-1; v_gene: TRBV27; d_gene: NA; abundance: NA; CDR3aa: CASSLNGKWNEQFF; CDR3nt: TGTGCCAGCAGTTTAAATGGGAAATGGAATGAGCAGTTCTTC
j_gene: TRBJ2-7; v_gene: TRBV27; d_gene: TRBD2; abundance: NA; CDR3aa: CASSPGLAGAFSYEQYF; CDR3nt: TGTGCCAGCAGTCCCGGACTAGCGGGGGCCTTCTCCTACGAGCAGTACTTC
j_gene: TRBJ1-1; v_gene: TRBV28; d_gene: NA; abundance: NA; CDR3aa: CASSPNSPNTEAFF; CDR3nt: TGTGCCAGCAGTCCCAACTCGCCGAACACTGAAGCTTTCTTT
j_gene: TRBJ2-2; v_gene: TRBV28; d_gene: TRBD2; abundance: NA; CDR3aa: CASSLGLAGTGELFF; CDR3nt: TGTGCCAGCAGTTTGGGACTAGCGGGGACCGGGGAGCTGTTTTTT
j_gene: TRBJ2-1; v_gene: TRBV29-1; d_gene: TRBD2; abundance: NA; CDR3aa: CSETTSGSYNEQFF; CDR3nt: TGCAGCGAGACCACTAGCGGATCCTACAATGAGCAGTTCTTC
j_gene: TRBJ2-7; v_gene: TRBV2; d_gene: TRBD2; abundance: NA; CDR3aa: CASSEAAGVTYEQYF; CDR3nt: TGTGCCAGCAGTGAAGCAGCGGGGGTGACCTACGAGCAGTACTTC
j_gene: TRBJ2-7; v_gene: TRBV7-9; d_gene: TRBD1; abundance: once; CDR3aa: CASSPTTGLLHEQYF; CDR3nt: TGTGCCAGCAGCCCCACGACAGGGCTTTTGCACGAGCAGTACTTC
j_gene: TRBJ2-7; v_gene: TRBV27; d_gene: NA; abundance: NA; CDR3aa: CASSLIDRPYEQYF; CDR3nt: TGTGCCAGCAGCTTGATCGACAGGCCCTACGAGCAGTACTTC
j_gene: TRBJ2-1; v_gene: TRBV28; d_gene: NA; abundance: NA; CDR3aa: CASSLRGSGEQFF; CDR3nt: TGTGCCAGCAGTCTCAGGGGTTCCGGTGAGCAGTTCTTC
j_gene: TRBJ1-5; v_gene: TRBV2; d_gene: TRBD1; abundance: NA; CDR3aa: CASSGTTGLGQPQHF; CDR3nt: TGTGCCAGCAGTGGAACGACAGGGCTAGGTCAGCCCCAGCATTTT
j_gene: TRBJ1-2; v_gene: TRBV2; d_gene: TRBD1; abundance: NA; CDR3aa: CASNSGQGEGYTF; CDR3nt: TGTGCCAGCAACTCTGGACAGGGGGAAGGCTACACCTTC
j_gene: TRBJ2-4; v_gene: TRBV11-2; d_gene: NA; abundance: NA; CDR3aa: CASSLVTGKAKNIQYF; CDR3nt: TGTGCCAGCAGCTTAGTCACAGGGAAAGCCAAAAACATTCAGTACTTC
j_gene: TRBJ1-1; v_gene: TRBV9; d_gene: NA; abundance: NA; CDR3aa: CASSDGDRTEAFF; CDR3nt: TGTGCCAGCAGCGACGGGGATAGGACTGAAGCTTTCTTT
j_gene: TRBJ2-7; v_gene: TRBV27; d_gene: NA; abundance: NA; CDR3aa: CASSKYPANYEQYF; CDR3nt: TGTGCCAGCAGTAAATACCCCGCGAACTACGAGCAGTACTTC
j_gene: TRBJ2-7; v_gene: TRBV2; d_gene: NA; abundance: NA; CDR3aa: CASRSRLHYEQYF; CDR3nt: TGTGCCAGCAGAAGTAGGCTGCACTACGAGCAGTACTTC
j_gene: TRBJ2-5; v_gene: TRBV27; d_gene: TRBD2; abundance: NA; CDR3aa: CASKILAGVETQYF; CDR3nt: TGTGCCAGCAAGATACTAGCGGGAGTAGAGACCCAGTACTTC
j_gene: TRBJ2-7; v_gene: TRBV9; d_gene: TRBD1; abundance: NA; CDR3aa: CASSLGQGATYEQYF; CDR3nt: TGTGCCAGCAGCCTAGGACAGGGGGCTACCTACGAGCAGTACTTC
j_gene: TRBJ2-2; v_gene: TRBV6-5; d_gene: NA; abundance: few; CDR3aa: CASSYGTASIGELFF; CDR3nt: TGTGCCAGCAGTTACGGGACTGCTTCGATCGGGGAGCTGTTTTTT
j_gene: TRBJ2-7; v_gene: TRBV6-5; d_gene: TRBD2; abundance: NA; CDR3aa: CASSYGSGRGAYEQYF; CDR3nt: TGTGCCAGCAGTTACGGTAGCGGGAGAGGGGCCTACGAGCAGTACTTC
j_gene: TRBJ1-4; v_gene: TRBV28; d_gene: NA; abundance: NA; CDR3aa: CASSPWVSDEKLFF; CDR3nt: TGTGCCAGCAGCCCATGGGTTAGCGATGAAAAACTGTTTTTT